Listed here are 13 T cell receptor beta chains from one sample, sequenced in a study of T cell changes during pregnancy in multiple sclerosis. Some clones are missing from TCRdb's copy, which holds only in-frame ones; the method was immunoSEQ multiplex PCR. The sample lists about 70,000 clones; around 94% were seen once. Sequencing used peripheral blood, obtained in the third trimester of pregnancy. The receptors come from a female donor with multiple sclerosis, enrolled in a pregnancy study.

The CDR3 loop reads CSVTSGGSYEQYF. In DNA, the CDR3 is TGCAGCGTTACTAGCGGGGGCTCCTACGAGCAGTACTTC. The gene calls are TRBV29-1 and TRBJ2-7; 11 bases fit TRBD2. Per the germline V gene, CDR1 is SQVTM and CDR2 is ANQGSEA. V shed 5 bases and J 0 bases; nucleotides not matched to a gene: 0. The CDR3 is made up of 13 amino acids.

This clone was counted between two and nine times. This chain connects TRBV2 to TRBJ1-5; no firm D call. CDR3 length equals 11 residues. Germline lookup yields CDR1 SNHLY and CDR2 FYNNEI. V was shortened by 6 bases and J by 11 bases, with 11 bases between the two germline ends. The CDR3 DNA sequence: TGTGCCAGCAGGCTCTCCGGGACCCAGCATTTT. It encodes CASRLSGTQHF.

V is TRBV4-1 and J is TRBJ1-5; 9 bases fit TRBD1. The CDR3 runs 14 residues. The V and J ends lost 4 bases and 7 bases, in that order; junction bases with no gene match: 5. Germline V gene sequence: CDR1 MGHRA, CDR2 YSYEKL. The CDR3 DNA reads as TGCGCCAGCAGCCTAACGGGACAGGGACAGCCCCAGCATTTT. Translating gives CASSLTGQGQPQHF.

This clone was found once. This chain joins TRBV19 and TRBJ2-2, with D perhaps TRBD1 (5 bases). The CDR3 totals 14 residues. V lost 6 bases, J lost 3 bases, and 11 bases lay in between. CDR1 is LNHDA and CDR2 is SQIVND in the germline V gene (reference sequence). The CDR3 reads CASSRVADTGELFF. The CDR3 DNA follows: TGTGCCAGTAGCAGGGTGGCGGACACCGGGGAGCTGTTTTTT. The full variable domain, in which reference TRBV19 and TRBJ2-2 provide the parts outside the CDR3, is DGGITQSPKYLFRKEGQNVTLSCEQNLNHDAMYWYRQDPGQGLRLIYYSQIVNDFQKGDIAEGYSVSREKKESFPLTVTSAQKNPTAFYLCASSRVADTGELFFGEGSRLTVL.

This clone was seen just once. This chain joins TRBV27 and TRBJ2-3, with 7 bases aligning to TRBD2. Germline V gene data show CDR1 as MNHEY and CDR2 as SMNVEV (reference sequence). V lost 3 bases and J lost 7; bases outside the gene matches: 10. This CDR3 region has 15 residues. For the CDR3, the DNA is TGTGCCAGCAGTTTTGATCCGGGAGGATCGAATACGCAGTATTTT. It encodes CASSFDPGGSNTQYF.

The J gene is TRBJ2-7, the V gene TRBV11-2; 8 nucleotides match TRBD1. Trimming cost V 7 bases and J 7 bases; bases outside gene matches: 12. Germline V gives CDR1 SGHAT, CDR2 FQNNGV. The CDR3 totals 14 residues. The CDR3 is CASTWQGAVGEQYF. In DNA form, the CDR3 reads TGTGCCAGCACCTGGCAGGGGGCGGTCGGGGAGCAGTACTTC. Full variable domain (rest looked up from reference TRBV11-2 and TRBJ2-7): EAGVAQSPRYKIIEKRQSVAFWCNPISGHATLYWYQQILGQGPKLLIQFQNNGVVDDSQLPKDRFSAERLKGVDSTLKIQPAKLEDSAVYLCASTWQGAVGEQYFGPGTRLTVT.

Only one count was recorded for this clone. CDR3 in amino acids: CASSWDRGEKLFF. In DNA, the CDR3 is TGTGCCAGCAGCTGGGACAGGGGTGAAAAACTGTTTTTT. The rearrangement joins TRBV7-3 to TRBJ1-4; 10 bases map to TRBD1. The germline V gene has CDR1 SGHTA and CDR2 FQGTGA. This CDR3 is built from 13 residues. J lost 7 bases, V lost 4 bases, and 0 bases had no gene match.

DNA of the CDR3: TGTGCCAGCAGCTTATGGACAGGGCCCCAAGAGACCCAGTACTTC. Translating it yields CASSLWTGPQETQYF. The chain carries TRBV7-9 and TRBJ2-5; TRBD1 aligns across 8 bases. V lost 2 bases and J lost 1; bases outside the gene matches: 3. The germline V gene has CDR1 SEHNR and CDR2 FQNEAQ (reference sequence). CDR3 length: 15 amino acids. Full variable domain (outside the CDR3, taken from reference TRBV7-9 and TRBJ2-5): DTGVSQNPRHKITKRGQNVTFRCDPISEHNRLYWYRQTLGQGPEFLTYFQNEAQLEKSRLLSDRFSAERPKGSFSTLEIQRTEQGDSAMYLCASSLWTGPQETQYFGPGTRLLVL.

This clone came up a few times. The V gene is TRBV5-6, the J gene TRBJ1-1; D unclear. Trimming cost V 5 bases and J 4 bases, with 18 bases left between them. Per the germline V gene, CDR1 is SGHDT and CDR2 is YYEEEE. This CDR3 contains 15 residues. CDR3 DNA: TGTGCCAGCAGGAGGGAGGTCATTCGAACCACTGAAGCTTTCTTT. Translating it yields CASRREVIRTTEAFF.

V and J are TRBV7-3 and TRBJ2-7; tentative D call: TRBD1 (5 bases). Germline CDR1 SGHTA, CDR2 FQGTGA. The CDR3 has 13 residues. V was trimmed by 2 bases and J by 3 bases, leaving 8 bases between them. Here the CDR3 reads CASSLDSSYEQYF. The CDR3 coding sequence is TGTGCCAGCAGCTTAGACAGCAGCTACGAGCAGTACTTC.

This chain joins TRBV19 and TRBJ1-1; D unresolved. The V and J ends lost 3 bases and 3 bases respectively, with 11 bases between them. The CDR3 runs 14 residues. Germline CDR1 LNHDA, CDR2 SQIVND (reference sequence). The CDR3 spells CASSMLELHTEAFF. As DNA, the CDR3 is TGTGCCAGTAGTATGCTCGAGCTGCACACTGAAGCTTTCTTT.

This rearrangement joins TRBV6-5 to TRBJ1-3; D is ambiguous. The CDR3 has 13 amino acids. The germline V gene has CDR1 MNHEY and CDR2 SVGAGI. Deletions cut 5 bases from V and 9 bases from J, with 14 bases between. CDR3 loop: CASSPREVGTIYF. The CDR3 nucleotides are TGTGCCAGCAGTCCGAGGGAAGTGGGCACCATATATTTT.

This clone occurred once. This chain joins TRBV7-9 and TRBJ1-3; 7 bases are shared with TRBD1. The CDR3 covers 15 residues. J was trimmed by 4 bases and V by 5 bases; bases with no gene match: 8. Looked up from germline, CDR1 is SEHNR and CDR2 is FQNEAQ (reference sequence). The CDR3 spells CASSPKSGQGNTIYF. CDR3 coding DNA: TGTGCCAGCAGCCCCAAGTCGGGACAGGGAAACACCATATATTTT.